This T cell receptor (beta chain) was profiled in a study of beta chain features in type 1 diabetes. The CDR3 extends over 15 amino acids. Germline CDR1 and CDR2: SNHLY and FYNNEI. Trimming cost V 7 bases and J 5 bases, with 18 bases left between them. Via CD45RO/CCR7/CD25/CD127/CD95/CD27, cells of the CD4+ naive, central memory, regulatory and stem cell-like memory subsets were sorted. Every bit of the isolated RNA underwent reverse transcription, so sequencing read expressed TCRB transcripts. The table came from immunoSEQ multiplex PCR; TCRdb's copy has only in-frame clones and leaves some out. The data hold about 450,000 clones, with about an eighth observed a single time. Only a few counts were recorded for this clone.

This TCR was sampled from a woman between 18 and 30 years old in good health. Sequencing was carried out using naive CD4+ T cells from blood. V gene TRBV2 combines with J gene TRBJ2-4; TRBD1 or TRBD2 may be the D gene (5 bases each). Here the CDR3 reads CASTLRRDLQNIQYF. In DNA form, the CDR3 reads TGTGCCAGCACCTTGAGACGGGACCTCCAAAACATTCAGTACTTC.